This T cell receptor beta chain was sequenced for a study of T cell responses to AZD1222 COVID-19 vaccine. There are 14 residues in the CDR3. V lost 5 bases to trimming and J lost 1 base; unmatched junction nucleotides: 5. CDR1 is SGHNT, CDR2 YYREEE, per germline (reference sequence). The method was immunoSEQ multiplex PCR; TCRdb's version includes in-frame clones alone and lacks a portion of them. The table lists 75,000 to 100,000 clones, over 75% of them singletons. Details on this clone: The target antigen is unknown.

Findings of the study overall: Clonal diversity may have been underestimated, and the donors were mostly white British, with more females than males.

The TCR sequence derives from an adult in good health. The V and J genes are TRBV5-4 and TRBJ1-2; 7 bases line up with TRBD1. Sample: peripheral blood, taken on day 0 of AZD1222 vaccination. CDR3 sequence: CASRKDRDNYGYTF. CDR3 nucleotide sequence: TGTGCCAGCAGAAAAGACAGGGATAACTATGGCTACACCTTC.